What follows are 32 T cell receptor beta chains derived from one specimen sequenced in a study of blood T cell repertoires in COVID-19. Method: immunoSEQ multiplex PCR; TCRdb's copy keeps in-frame clones and lacks some. The sample records about 88,000 clones, around nine tenths being singletons. The sequenced sample was peripheral blood. These receptors all stem from a woman aged 80 or over with acute or convalescent COVID-19.

This chain connects TRBV5-1 to TRBJ1-2, with 7 bases lining up with TRBD1. J gave up 3 bases and V 4 bases, and 15 bases lay outside the gene matches. The germline CDR1 and CDR2 sequences are SGHRS and YFSETQ. The CDR3 runs 17 residues. The CDR3 bases are TGCGCCAGCAGCCTAAACAGGGGCCTAACGATTGACTATGGCTACACCTTC. It encodes CASSLNRGLTIDYGYTF.

This chain links TRBV13 with TRBJ2-7; 7 bases match TRBD1. J was trimmed by 3 bases and V by 5 bases; bases with no gene match: 7. This CDR3 has 14 amino acids. Germline V gives CDR1 PRHDT, CDR2 FYEKMQ (reference sequence). This CDR3 is CASSRLRQGYEQYF. As DNA, the CDR3 is TGTGCCAGCAGCCGTCTGAGACAGGGCTACGAGCAGTACTTC.

The rearrangement uses TRBV27 and TRBJ2-3; 7 bases match TRBD2. Germline lookup yields CDR1 MNHEY and CDR2 SMNVEV (reference sequence). Trimming cost V 3 bases and J 4 bases; bases outside gene matches: 4. This CDR3 comprises 14 residues. CDR3 nucleotides: TGTGCCAGCAGTTTGGGGGGGGGATCAGATACGCAGTATTTT. It encodes CASSLGGGSDTQYF.

This rearrangement joins TRBV2 to TRBJ2-3; the D gene is possibly TRBD2 (6 bases). The V end lost 4 bases, the J end lost 1 base, and 15 bases lay between the germline ends. The CDR3 spans 16 residues. CDR1 is SNHLY, CDR2 FYNNEI, per germline. CDR3 in DNA: TGTGCCAGCAGTGCGGGAGTAAAAGGAGGCACAGATACGCAGTATTTT. This codes for CASSAGVKGGTDTQYF.

The genes are TRBV3-1 (or the pseudogene TRBV3-2) and TRBJ1-5; D is undetermined. Germline values: CDR1 LGHDT, CDR2 YNNKEL (reference sequence). This CDR3 contains 15 residues. Trimming removed 2 bases at V and 0 bases at J, with 8 bases between. The CDR3 is CASSQSSGSNQPQHF. The CDR3 DNA follows: TGTGCCAGCAGCCAATCGTCAGGTAGCAATCAGCCCCAGCATTTT.

This chain uses TRBV24-1 with TRBJ2-1; 11 bases map to TRBD2. The V gene end was trimmed by 8 bases and the J gene end by 7 bases; junction bases not matched to a gene: 6. CDR1 KGHDR and CDR2 SFDVKD come from the germline V gene. The CDR3 covers 14 residues. The CDR3 bases are TGTGCCACCATTACAACTAGCGGGAGAAATGAGCAGTTCTTC. It translates to CATITTSGRNEQFF.

The table lists this clone with a count of one. The CDR3 nucleotides read TGTGCCAGCAGCCAGCTGACAGGGGATGGCTACACCTTC. This translates into CASSQLTGDGYTF. The chain links TRBV28 to TRBJ1-2; TRBD1 aligns across 8 bases. After removal of 6 bases from V and 6 bases from J, the junction contained 6 bases not matched to a gene. This CDR3 comprises 13 residues. Germline CDR1 reads MDHEN; CDR2 reads SYDVKM.

The V call is TRBV30, the J call TRBJ1-1, with 8 positions matching TRBD1. Germline V gene sequence: CDR1 GTSNPN, CDR2 SVGIG (reference sequence). The CDR3 has 14 amino acids. The ends lost 0 bases at V and 6 bases at J; junction bases unmatched: 6. As DNA, the CDR3 is TGTGCCTGGAGTGTGACAGGGGAGATCGCTGAAGCTTTCTTT. Translation gives CAWSVTGEIAEAFF. The variable domain in full, with the rest retrieved from reference TRBV30 and TRBJ1-1, is SQTIHQWPATLVQPVGSPLSLECTVEGTSNPNLYWYRQAAGRGLQLLFYSVGIGQISSEVPQNLSASRPQDRQFILSSKKLLLSDSGFYLCAWSVTGEIAEAFFGQGTRLTVV.

The CDR3 sequence: CASSPTFRSGGTTEAFF. CDR3 DNA: TGTGCCAGCAGTCCAACGTTCCGTTCCGGAGGGACCACTGAAGCTTTCTTT. The V call is TRBV6-6, the J call TRBJ1-1, with D perhaps matching TRBD1 (5 bases). This CDR3 region has 17 residues. The germline gives CDR1 MNHNY, CDR2 SVGAGI (reference sequence). Trimming stripped 5 bases from V and 4 bases from J, with 23 bases between.

This clone appeared once. The V call is TRBV24-1, the J call TRBJ1-5, with TRBD1 identical over 8 bases. Germline loops: CDR1 KGHDR, CDR2 SFDVKD. Losses at the gene ends were 0 bases for V and 4 bases for J; bases not matched to a gene: 10. The CDR3 sequence is 18 residues long. For the CDR3, the DNA is TGTGCCACCAGTGATTTGGAGGCCGGACAGGGAAGGAATCAGCCCCAGCATTTT. Amino acid sequence: CATSDLEAGQGRNQPQHF.

This chain links TRBV18 with TRBJ1-2, with TRBD1 matching 8 bases. The CDR3 has 14 amino acids. Looked up from germline, CDR1 is KGHSH and CDR2 is LQKENI. V lost 2 bases, J lost 4 bases, and 3 bases stayed unmatched. The CDR3 bases are TGTGCCAGCTCACCAACGGACAGGGCCTATGGCTACACCTTC. This translates into CASSPTDRAYGYTF.

This chain uses TRBV2 with TRBJ1-3; 7 bases are shared with TRBD1. Germline V gene data show CDR1 as SNHLY and CDR2 as FYNNEI. The CDR3 contains 15 residues. V lost 4 bases and J lost 2; bases outside the gene matches: 5. In DNA form, the CDR3 reads TGTGCCAGCAGTGGAAGACAGGGAGCTGGAAACACCATATATTTT. The encoded protein is CASSGRQGAGNTIYF.

This chain connects TRBV7-2 to TRBJ1-6; D is ambiguous. The CDR3 covers 15 residues. Germline CDR1 SGHTA, CDR2 FQGNSA. Trimming shortened V by 4 bases and J by 7 bases, and 14 bases separated the two germline ends. The CDR3 loop is CASSSSSGFNSPLHF. The CDR3 nucleotides are TGTGCCAGCAGCTCAAGCTCGGGATTCAATTCACCCCTCCACTTT.

The J gene is TRBJ1-4, the V gene TRBV5-1; D may be TRBD1 (6 bases). The CDR3 runs to 14 residues. V lost 0 bases to trimming and J lost 5 bases, with 8 bases between them. The germline gives CDR1 SGHRS, CDR2 YFSETQ. The CDR3 coding sequence is TGCGCCAGCAGCTTGGAGGGGGTGAATGAAAAACTGTTTTTT. Amino acid sequence: CASSLEGVNEKLFF. Full variable domain (missing parts from reference TRBV5-1 and TRBJ1-4): KAGVTQTPRYLIKTRGQQVTLSCSPISGHRSVSWYQQTPGQGLQFLFEYFSETQRNKGNFPGRFSGRQFSNSRSEMNVSTLELGDSALYLCASSLEGVNEKLFFGSGTQLSVL.

The chain couples TRBV29-1 to TRBJ1-1; D may be TRBD1 (5 bases). CDR1 and CDR2 from the germline V gene are SQVTM and ANQGSEA. The CDR3 totals 13 residues. V shed 1 base and J shed 3 bases, with 9 bases lying between them. CDR3 loop: CSVEGRVHTEAFF. The CDR3 DNA is TGCAGCGTTGAAGGCAGGGTGCACACTGAAGCTTTCTTT.

The rearrangement uses TRBV5-1 and TRBJ2-2, with 9 positions matching TRBD2. Germline-derived CDR1 and CDR2 are SGHRS and YFSETQ. The length of the CDR3 is 15 residues. V lost 5 bases to trimming and J lost 5 bases; unmatched junction nucleotides: 7. CDR3 in DNA: TGCGCCAGCAGTGGCGGGAGGGGCGAGACCGGGGAGCTGTTTTTT. It yields the protein CASSGGRGETGELFF. The variable domain in full, with the rest retrieved from reference TRBV5-1 and TRBJ2-2, is KAGVTQTPRYLIKTRGQQVTLSCSPISGHRSVSWYQQTPGQGLQFLFEYFSETQRNKGNFPGRFSGRQFSNSRSEMNVSTLELGDSALYLCASSGGRGETGELFFGEGSRLTVL.

J is TRBJ1-3 and V is TRBV11-2; D unclear. Germline V CDR1 and CDR2: SGHAT, FQNNGV. V lost 5 bases and J 2 bases, leaving 7 bases between the germline ends. CDR3 size: 13 residues. The CDR3, as DNA: TGTGCCAGCAGCCAGGCTACTGGAAACACCATATATTTT. It translates to CASSQATGNTIYF.

V is TRBV5-5 and J is TRBJ1-2, with D possibly being TRBD1 (6 bases). Trimming took off 4 bases at V and 1 base at J, with 11 bases between the two ends. Germline CDR1 SGHKS, CDR2 YYEKEE (reference sequence). CDR3 length: 14 amino acids. The CDR3 sequence is CASSVSQGNYGYTF. CDR3 DNA sequence: TGTGCCAGCAGCGTATCACAGGGTAACTATGGCTACACCTTC.

CDR3: CASTTEYEQYF. Written as DNA, the CDR3 is TGTGCCAGCACGACAGAGTACGAGCAGTACTTC. The rearrangement links TRBV18 to TRBJ2-7, with D possibly being TRBD1 (5 bases). Germline CDR1 is KGHSH and CDR2 is LQKENI. Deletions cut 8 bases from V and 4 bases from J, with 9 bases between. The CDR3 runs to 11 residues.

The chain employs TRBV5-1 and TRBJ2-3; 7 bases agree with TRBD1. With 0 bases clipped from V and 5 bases from J, the junction kept 3 bases outside the gene matches. This CDR3 has 14 residues. Germline CDR1 and CDR2: SGHRS and YFSETQ. The CDR3 DNA follows: TGCGCCAGCAGCTTGGAACAGGGGTTAGATACGCAGTATTTT. Translating gives CASSLEQGLDTQYF. The variable domain in full, completed from reference TRBV5-1 and TRBJ2-3, reads KAGVTQTPRYLIKTRGQQVTLSCSPISGHRSVSWYQQTPGQGLQFLFEYFSETQRNKGNFPGRFSGRQFSNSRSEMNVSTLELGDSALYLCASSLEQGLDTQYFGPGTRLTVL.

DNA for the CDR3: TGTGCCAGCAGCTTTGGGAGGAACACTGAAGCTTTCTTT. It translates to CASSFGRNTEAFF. This chain joins TRBV7-9 and TRBJ1-1; D uncertain. This CDR3 is 13 amino acids long. CDR1 and CDR2 from the germline V gene are SEHNR and FQNEAQ (reference sequence). The V end was cut by 3 bases, the J end by 1 base, with 6 bases between.

The rearrangement uses TRBV5-4 and TRBJ2-2, with a possible D match to TRBD1 (5 bases). The CDR3 runs 15 residues. The germline CDR1 and CDR2 sequences are SGHNT and YYREEE (reference sequence). V gave up 0 bases and J gave up 6 bases, with 12 bases separating them. For the CDR3, the DNA is TGTGCCAGCAGCTTGGAGGGCAGGGCAGCCGGGGAGCTGTTTTTT. Residues: CASSLEGRAAGELFF.

This chain links TRBV7-2 with TRBJ2-1; 7 nucleotides match TRBD2. CDR3 length equals 15 residues. The V and J ends lost 2 bases and 5 bases, in that order; junction bases with no gene match: 6. The germline V gene encodes CDR1 SGHTA and CDR2 FQGNSA. The CDR3, as DNA: TGTGCCAGCAGCTTATTGACTAGCCTCAACAATGAGCAGTTCTTC. As protein: CASSLLTSLNNEQFF.

In this sample, this clone turned up a few times. The chain is built from TRBV6-5 and TRBJ2-7, with D possibly being TRBD1 (6 bases). The CDR3 is 13 amino acids. Germline assignment: CDR1 MNHEY and CDR2 SVGAGI. The ends were cut back, 5 bases at V and 3 bases at J, with 11 bases in the middle. The CDR3 coding sequence is TGTGCCAGCAGTACCCAGGGGATCTACGAGCAGTACTTC. It yields the protein CASSTQGIYEQYF.

The genes are TRBV10-2 and TRBJ2-3; 8 positions match TRBD2. The CDR3 sequence is 19 residues long. V lost 6 bases, J lost 1 base, and 18 bases stayed unmatched. Germline CDR1 reads WSHSY; CDR2 reads SAAADI. In DNA, the CDR3 is TGCGCCAGCAGACAACTCCCCTCGCGGGGGGCATTTGGCACAGATACGCAGTATTTT. Translated: CASRQLPSRGAFGTDTQYF.

The count of this clone is one. The genes are TRBV5-1 and TRBJ2-1, with 11 bases identical to TRBD1. This CDR3 is 15 amino acids long. Germline trimming cut 2 bases from V and 7 bases from J; bases unmatched to any gene: 5. The germline V gene encodes CDR1 SGHRS and CDR2 YFSETQ. The CDR3 coding sequence is TGCGCCAGCAGCTTCTACGGGACAGGGGGTAATGAGCAGTTCTTC. Its translation: CASSFYGTGGNEQFF.

The V gene is TRBV28, the J gene TRBJ1-2; 8 nucleotides align to TRBD1. The CDR3 covers 14 residues. In germline, CDR1 is MDHEN, CDR2 SYDVKM. With 4 bases clipped from V and 4 bases from J, the junction kept 5 bases outside the gene matches. The CDR3 protein is CASSSGGSFYGYTF. The CDR3, as DNA: TGTGCCAGCAGTTCAGGGGGCAGCTTCTATGGCTACACCTTC.

J is TRBJ1-3 and V is TRBV18, with 10 bases lining up with TRBD1. The CDR3 length is 17 residues. Germline CDR1 KGHSH, CDR2 LQKENI. V lost 1 base to trimming and J lost 4 bases; unmatched junction nucleotides: 7. CDR3 loop: CASSPLRQGATGNTIYF. CDR3 DNA sequence: TGTGCCAGCTCACCACTTCGACAGGGGGCAACAGGAAACACCATATATTTT.

CDR3 region: CASSTYLGGAGELFF. In nucleotides, the CDR3 is TGTGCCAGTAGTACCTACCTCGGAGGAGCCGGGGAGCTGTTTTTT. The chain recombines TRBV19 with TRBJ2-2; weak D call: TRBD2 (5 bases). Germline assignment: CDR1 LNHDA and CDR2 SQIVND (reference sequence). This CDR3 has 15 residues. V lost 4 bases and J lost 6, with 15 bases in between.

The chain combines TRBV9 with TRBJ1-6; D remains ambiguous. Trimming stripped 3 bases from V and 2 bases from J, with 9 bases between. The germline gives CDR1 SGDLS, CDR2 YYNGEE. This CDR3 comprises 15 residues. The CDR3 DNA sequence: TGTGCCAGCAGCGGAGAGGGCACCTATAATTCACCCCTCCACTTT. This gives the protein CASSGEGTYNSPLHF. Combining the CDR3 with reference TRBV9 and TRBJ1-6 gives the whole variable domain DSGVTQTPKHLITATGQRVTLRCSPRSGDLSVYWYQQSLDQGLQFLIQYYNGEERAKGNILERFSAQQFPDLHSELNLSSLELGDSALYFCASSGEGTYNSPLHFGNGTRLTVT.

The chain combines TRBV28 with TRBJ1-2; 7 positions agree with TRBD1. The V gene's germline CDR1 is MDHEN and CDR2 SYDVKM. With 10 bases clipped from V and 0 bases from J, the junction kept 17 bases outside the gene matches. The CDR3 sequence is 17 residues long. The CDR3 loop reads CATGTGTEWGTNYGYTF. Written as DNA, the CDR3 is TGTGCCACCGGCACCGGGACAGAGTGGGGGACTAACTATGGCTACACCTTC.

The rearrangement links TRBV4-1 to TRBJ1-2, with D perhaps TRBD1 (6 bases). CDR1 is MGHRA and CDR2 is YSYEKL in the germline V gene. V was pared by 4 bases and J by 3 bases, with 9 bases between. This CDR3 is 13 amino acids long. The CDR3 region is CASSLKGDYGYTF. DNA of the CDR3: TGCGCCAGCAGCCTAAAGGGGGACTATGGCTACACCTTC.